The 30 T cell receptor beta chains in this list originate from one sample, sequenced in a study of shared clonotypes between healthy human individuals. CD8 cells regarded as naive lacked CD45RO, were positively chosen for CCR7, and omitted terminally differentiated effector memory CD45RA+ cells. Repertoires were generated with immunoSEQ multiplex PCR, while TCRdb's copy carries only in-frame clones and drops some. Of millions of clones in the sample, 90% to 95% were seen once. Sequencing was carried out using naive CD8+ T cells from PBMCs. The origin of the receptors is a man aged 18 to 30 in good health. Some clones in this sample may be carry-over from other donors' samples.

The CDR3 region is CASSLGPDPYEQYF. DNA for the CDR3: TGTGCCAGCAGCTTAGGCCCGGACCCCTACGAGCAGTACTTC. This rearrangement joins TRBV13 to TRBJ2-7, with D uncertain. This CDR3 is 14 amino acids long. The ends were cut back, 0 bases at V and 2 bases at J, with 8 bases in the middle. Germline V gene lookup returns CDR1 PRHDT and CDR2 FYEKMQ (reference sequence).

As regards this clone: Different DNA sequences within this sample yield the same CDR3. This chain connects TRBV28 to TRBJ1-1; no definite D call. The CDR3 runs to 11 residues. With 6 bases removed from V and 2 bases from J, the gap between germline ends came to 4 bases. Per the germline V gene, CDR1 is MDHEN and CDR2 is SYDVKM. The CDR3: CASRSNTEAFF. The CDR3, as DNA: TGTGCCAGCAGGTCCAACACTGAAGCTTTCTTT. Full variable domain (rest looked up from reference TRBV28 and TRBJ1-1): DVKVTQSSRYLVKRTGEKVFLECVQDMDHENMFWYRQDPGLGLRLIYFSYDVKMKEKGDIPEGYSVSREKKERFSLILESASTNQTSMYLCASRSNTEAFFGQGTRLTVV.

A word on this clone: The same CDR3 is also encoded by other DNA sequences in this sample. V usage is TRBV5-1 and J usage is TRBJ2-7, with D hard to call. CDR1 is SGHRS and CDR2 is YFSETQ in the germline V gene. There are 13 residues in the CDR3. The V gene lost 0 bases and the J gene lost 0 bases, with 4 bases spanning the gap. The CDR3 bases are TGCGCCAGCAGCTTGGAGGGCTCCTACGAGCAGTACTTC. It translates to CASSLEGSYEQYF.

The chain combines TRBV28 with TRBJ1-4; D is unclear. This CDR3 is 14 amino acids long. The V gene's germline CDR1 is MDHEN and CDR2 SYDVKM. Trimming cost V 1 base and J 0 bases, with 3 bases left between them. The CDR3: CASSLSPTNEKLFF. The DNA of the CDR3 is TGTGCCAGCAGTTTATCTCCAACTAATGAAAAACTGTTTTTT.

CDR3 DNA sequence: TGTGCCAGCAGCTTTACCACAGGGGTGGTCAATGAGCAGTTCTTC. It encodes CASSFTTGVVNEQFF. The chain combines TRBV7-6 with TRBJ2-1; 7 nucleotides line up with TRBD1. Germline V gene data show CDR1 as SGHVS and CDR2 as FNYEAQ. V gave up 3 bases and J gave up 6 bases; unmatched junction bases: 8. This CDR3 has 15 amino acids.

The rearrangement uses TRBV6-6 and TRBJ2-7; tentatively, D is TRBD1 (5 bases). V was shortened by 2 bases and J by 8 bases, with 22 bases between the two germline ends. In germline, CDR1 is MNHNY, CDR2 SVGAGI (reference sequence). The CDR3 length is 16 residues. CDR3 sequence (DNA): TGTGCCAGCAGTTACGGGGCAGCCCCTAGGTTAGTGCAGCAGTACTTC. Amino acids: CASSYGAAPRLVQQYF.

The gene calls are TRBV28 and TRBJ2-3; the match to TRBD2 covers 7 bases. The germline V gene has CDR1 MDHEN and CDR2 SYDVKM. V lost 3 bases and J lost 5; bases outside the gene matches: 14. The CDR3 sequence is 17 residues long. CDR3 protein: CASSLGSGRALVDTQYF. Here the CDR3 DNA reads TGTGCCAGCAGTTTGGGTAGCGGGCGGGCTCTCGTAGATACGCAGTATTTT.

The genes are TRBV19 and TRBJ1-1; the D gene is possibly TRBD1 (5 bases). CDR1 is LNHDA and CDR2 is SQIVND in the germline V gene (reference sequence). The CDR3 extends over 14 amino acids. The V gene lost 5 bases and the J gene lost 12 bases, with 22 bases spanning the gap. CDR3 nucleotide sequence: TGTGCCAGTAGTTCAAGACGGGGGGAAGAGGGTACTTTCTTT. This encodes CASSSRRGEEGTFF.

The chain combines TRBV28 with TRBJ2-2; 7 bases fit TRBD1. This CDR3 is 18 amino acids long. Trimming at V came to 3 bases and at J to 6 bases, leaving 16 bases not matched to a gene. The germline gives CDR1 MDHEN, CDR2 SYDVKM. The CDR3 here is CASSFLPWDSPRPGELFF. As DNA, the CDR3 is TGTGCCAGCAGTTTTCTCCCCTGGGACAGCCCAAGACCCGGGGAGCTGTTTTTT.

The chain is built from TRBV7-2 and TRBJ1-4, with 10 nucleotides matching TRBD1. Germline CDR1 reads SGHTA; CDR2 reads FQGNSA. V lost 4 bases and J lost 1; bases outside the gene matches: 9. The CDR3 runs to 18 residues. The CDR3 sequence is CASSSRDRGIGTNEKLFF. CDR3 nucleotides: TGTGCCAGCAGCTCCCGGGACAGGGGAATAGGAACTAATGAAAAACTGTTTTTT.

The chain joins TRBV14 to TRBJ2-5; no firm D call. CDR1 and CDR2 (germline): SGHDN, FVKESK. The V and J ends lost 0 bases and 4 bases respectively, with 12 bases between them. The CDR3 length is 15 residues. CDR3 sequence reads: CASSQDPSSLETQYF. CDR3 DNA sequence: TGTGCCAGCAGCCAAGACCCCTCTAGTCTAGAGACCCAGTACTTC.

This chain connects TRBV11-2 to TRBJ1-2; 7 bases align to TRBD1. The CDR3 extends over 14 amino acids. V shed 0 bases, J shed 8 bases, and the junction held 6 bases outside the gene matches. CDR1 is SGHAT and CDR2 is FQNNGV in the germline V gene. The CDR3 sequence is CASSLDITGVGYTF. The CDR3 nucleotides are TGTGCCAGCAGCTTAGATATAACAGGGGTCGGCTACACCTTC.

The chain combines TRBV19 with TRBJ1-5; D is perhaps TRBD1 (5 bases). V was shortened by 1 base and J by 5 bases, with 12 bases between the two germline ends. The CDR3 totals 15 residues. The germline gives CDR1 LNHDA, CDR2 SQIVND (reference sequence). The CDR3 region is CASSIGGVPHQPQHF. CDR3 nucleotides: TGTGCCAGTAGTATAGGGGGGGTCCCCCATCAGCCCCAGCATTTT.

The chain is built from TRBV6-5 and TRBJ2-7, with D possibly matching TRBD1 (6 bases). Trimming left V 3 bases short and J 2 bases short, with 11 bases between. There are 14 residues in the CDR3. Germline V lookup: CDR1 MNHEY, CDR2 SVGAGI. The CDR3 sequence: CASSYRGQPYEQYF. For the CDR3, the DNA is TGTGCCAGCAGTTATCGAGGACAGCCCTACGAGCAGTACTTC.

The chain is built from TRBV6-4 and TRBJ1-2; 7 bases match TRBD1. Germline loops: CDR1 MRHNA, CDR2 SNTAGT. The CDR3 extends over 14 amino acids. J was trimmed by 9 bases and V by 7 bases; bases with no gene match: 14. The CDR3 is CASTPPGQPRSYTF. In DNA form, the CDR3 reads TGTGCCAGCACCCCCCCGGGACAGCCACGGAGCTACACCTTC.

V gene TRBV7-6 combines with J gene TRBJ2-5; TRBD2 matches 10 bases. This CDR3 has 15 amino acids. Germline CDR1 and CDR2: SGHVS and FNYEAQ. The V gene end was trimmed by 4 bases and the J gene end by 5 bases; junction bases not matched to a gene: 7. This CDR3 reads CASSSLAGVRETQYF. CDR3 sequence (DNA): TGTGCCAGCAGCTCGCTAGCGGGAGTTAGGGAGACCCAGTACTTC.

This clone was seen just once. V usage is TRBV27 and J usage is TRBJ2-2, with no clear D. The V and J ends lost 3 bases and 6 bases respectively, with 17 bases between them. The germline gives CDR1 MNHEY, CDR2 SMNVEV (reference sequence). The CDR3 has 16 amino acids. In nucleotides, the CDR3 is TGTGCCAGCAGTTTTCGGTCGAGCTCCTCCGCCGGGGAGCTGTTTTTT. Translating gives CASSFRSSSSAGELFF.

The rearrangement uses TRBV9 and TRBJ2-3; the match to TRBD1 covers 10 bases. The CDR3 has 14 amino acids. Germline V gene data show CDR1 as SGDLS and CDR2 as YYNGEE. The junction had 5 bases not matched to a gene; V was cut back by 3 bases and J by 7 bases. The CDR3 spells CASSARQGAHTQYF. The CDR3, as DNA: TGTGCCAGCAGCGCCCGACAGGGGGCCCATACGCAGTATTTT. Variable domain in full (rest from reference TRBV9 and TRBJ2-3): DSGVTQTPKHLITATGQRVTLRCSPRSGDLSVYWYQQSLDQGLQFLIQYYNGEERAKGNILERFSAQQFPDLHSELNLSSLELGDSALYFCASSARQGAHTQYFGPGTRLTVL.

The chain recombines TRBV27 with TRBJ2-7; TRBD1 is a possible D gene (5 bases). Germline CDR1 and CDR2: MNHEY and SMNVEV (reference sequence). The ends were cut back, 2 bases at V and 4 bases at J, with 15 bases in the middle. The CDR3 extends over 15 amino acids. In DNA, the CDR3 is TGTGCCAGCAGTTTAGGGGTCCCCCGGACATACGAGCAGTACTTC. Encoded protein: CASSLGVPRTYEQYF.

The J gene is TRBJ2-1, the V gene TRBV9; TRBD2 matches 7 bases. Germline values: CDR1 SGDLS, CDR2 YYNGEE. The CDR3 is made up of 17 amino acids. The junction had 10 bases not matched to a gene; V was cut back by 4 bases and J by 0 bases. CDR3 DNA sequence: TGTGCCAGCAGCCCCAGCGGGGCCCCGAGCTCCTACAATGAGCAGTTCTTC. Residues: CASSPSGAPSSYNEQFF.

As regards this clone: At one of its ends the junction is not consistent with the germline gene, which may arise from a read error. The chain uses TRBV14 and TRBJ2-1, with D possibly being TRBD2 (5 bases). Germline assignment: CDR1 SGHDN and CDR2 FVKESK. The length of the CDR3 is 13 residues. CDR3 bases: TGTGCCAGCAGCCAAGGGCGGACTGGACCACTAATCTTC. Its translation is CASSQGRTGPLIF.

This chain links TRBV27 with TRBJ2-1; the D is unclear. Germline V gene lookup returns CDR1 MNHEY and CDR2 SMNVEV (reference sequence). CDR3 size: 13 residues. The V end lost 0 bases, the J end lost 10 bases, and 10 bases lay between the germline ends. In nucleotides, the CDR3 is TGTGCCAGCAGTTTATCTTCCGAACTGGAGCAGTTCTTC. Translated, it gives CASSLSSELEQFF.

The CDR3 DNA follows: TGTGCCAGCAGCTTGACAGGGGGTACTGAAGCTTTCTTT. It specifies CASSLTGGTEAFF. The V and J genes are TRBV6-6 and TRBJ1-1; 9 bases align to TRBD1. V lost 6 bases, J lost 5 bases, and 4 bases stayed unmatched. The CDR3 length is 13 residues. Germline V gives CDR1 MNHNY, CDR2 SVGAGI (reference sequence).

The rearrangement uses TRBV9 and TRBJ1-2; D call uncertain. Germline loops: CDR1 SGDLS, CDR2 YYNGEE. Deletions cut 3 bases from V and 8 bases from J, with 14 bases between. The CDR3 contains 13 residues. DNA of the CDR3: TGTGCCAGCAGCGGGCCGGGTACCCACGGCTACACCTTC. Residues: CASSGPGTHGYTF.

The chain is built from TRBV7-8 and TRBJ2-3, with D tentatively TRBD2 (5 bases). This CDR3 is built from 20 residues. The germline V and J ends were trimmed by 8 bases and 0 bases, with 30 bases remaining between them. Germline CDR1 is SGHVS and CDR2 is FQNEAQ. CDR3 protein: CASDKWERVTVKKSTDTQYF. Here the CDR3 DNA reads TGTGCCAGCGACAAATGGGAGAGGGTCACTGTCAAGAAGAGCACAGATACGCAGTATTTT.

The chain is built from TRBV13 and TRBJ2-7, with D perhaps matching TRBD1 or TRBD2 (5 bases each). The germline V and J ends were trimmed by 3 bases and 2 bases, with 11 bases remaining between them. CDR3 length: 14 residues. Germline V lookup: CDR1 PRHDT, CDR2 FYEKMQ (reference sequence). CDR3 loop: CASSFGGPTYEQYF. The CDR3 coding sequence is TGTGCCAGCAGCTTTGGGGGTCCTACCTACGAGCAGTACTTC.

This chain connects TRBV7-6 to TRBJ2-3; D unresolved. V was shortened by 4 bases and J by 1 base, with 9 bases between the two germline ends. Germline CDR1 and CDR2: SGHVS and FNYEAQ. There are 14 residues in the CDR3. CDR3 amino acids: CASSSKSGTDTQYF. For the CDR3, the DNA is TGTGCCAGCAGCTCCAAGTCCGGCACAGATACGCAGTATTTT.

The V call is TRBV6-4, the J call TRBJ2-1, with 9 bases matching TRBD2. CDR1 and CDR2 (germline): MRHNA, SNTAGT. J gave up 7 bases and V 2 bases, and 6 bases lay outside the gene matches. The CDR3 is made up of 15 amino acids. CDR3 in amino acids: CASSDLGGGANEQFF. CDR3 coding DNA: TGTGCCAGCAGTGACCTGGGCGGGGGGGCAAATGAGCAGTTCTTC.

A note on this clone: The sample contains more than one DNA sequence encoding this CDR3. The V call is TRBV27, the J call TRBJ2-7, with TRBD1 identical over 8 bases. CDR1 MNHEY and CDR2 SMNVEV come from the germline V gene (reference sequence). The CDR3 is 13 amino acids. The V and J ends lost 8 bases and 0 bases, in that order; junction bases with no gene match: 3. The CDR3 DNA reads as TGTGCCAGCTCCCAGGGGGCCTCCTACGAGCAGTACTTC. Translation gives CASSQGASYEQYF.

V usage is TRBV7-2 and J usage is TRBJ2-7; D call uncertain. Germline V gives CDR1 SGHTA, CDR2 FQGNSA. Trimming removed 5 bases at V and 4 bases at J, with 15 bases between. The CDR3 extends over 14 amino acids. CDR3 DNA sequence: TGTGCCAGCAGCCTCGTCGTGCGTAGGTACGAGCAGTACTTC. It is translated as CASSLVVRRYEQYF.